This T cell receptor (beta chain) was retrieved from a study of beta chain features in type 1 diabetes. Background on the study: Across all samples, some 98 million sorted cells were examined.

Findings and caveats of the study: In cDNA sequencing, cells with high TCR expression could be over-represented.

cDNA synthesis used the whole RNA isolate, giving expressed TCRB sequences. The table came from immunoSEQ multiplex PCR; TCRdb's copy has only in-frame clones and leaves some out. There are roughly 450,000 clones in the sample; about an eighth occur only once, and over 0.035% lies in the top ten. CDR3 length: 13 amino acids. The V end was cut by 4 bases, the J end by 7 bases, with 13 bases between. The germline CDR1 and CDR2 sequences are SNHLY and FYNNEI. A heparinised blood draw that averaged about 120 mL was obtained once from each donor. This clone was counted between two and nine times. Its antigen is as yet unknown.

The chain recombines TRBV2 with TRBJ2-5, with D possibly being TRBD1 (5 bases). Sample: naive CD4+ T cells from blood. The receptor was derived from a woman aged 18-29 years in good health. The CDR3 nucleotides are TGTGCCAGCAGTGGGACACCTATGGGGACCCAGTACTTC. Protein: CASSGTPMGTQYF.